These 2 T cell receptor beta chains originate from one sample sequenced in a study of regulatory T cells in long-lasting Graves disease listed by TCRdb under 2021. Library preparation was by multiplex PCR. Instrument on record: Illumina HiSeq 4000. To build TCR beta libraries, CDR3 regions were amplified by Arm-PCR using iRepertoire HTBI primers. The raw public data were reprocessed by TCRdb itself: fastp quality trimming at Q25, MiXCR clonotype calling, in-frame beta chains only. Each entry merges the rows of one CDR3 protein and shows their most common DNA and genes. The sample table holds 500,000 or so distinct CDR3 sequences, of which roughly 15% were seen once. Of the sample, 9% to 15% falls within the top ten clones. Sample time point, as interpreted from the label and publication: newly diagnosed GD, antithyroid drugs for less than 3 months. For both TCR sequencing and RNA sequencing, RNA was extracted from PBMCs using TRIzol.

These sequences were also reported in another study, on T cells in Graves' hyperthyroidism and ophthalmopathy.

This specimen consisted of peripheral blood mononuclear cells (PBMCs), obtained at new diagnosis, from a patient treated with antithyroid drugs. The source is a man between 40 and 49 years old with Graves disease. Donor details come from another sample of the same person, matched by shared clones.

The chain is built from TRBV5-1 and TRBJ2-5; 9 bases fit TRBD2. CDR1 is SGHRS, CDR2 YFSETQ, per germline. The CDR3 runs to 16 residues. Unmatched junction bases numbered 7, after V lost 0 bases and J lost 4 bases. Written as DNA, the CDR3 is TGCGCCAGCAGCTTGGTGCCAGCGGGAGGTGGAGAGACCCAGTACTTC. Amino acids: CASSLVPAGGGETQYF.

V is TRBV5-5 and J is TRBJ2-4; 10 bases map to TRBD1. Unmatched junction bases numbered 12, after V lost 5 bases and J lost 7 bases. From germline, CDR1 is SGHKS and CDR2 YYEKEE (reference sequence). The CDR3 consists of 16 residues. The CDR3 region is CASSFAAGTGENIQYF. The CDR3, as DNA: TGTGCCAGCAGTTTCGCCGCCGGGACAGGGGAGAACATTCAGTACTTC.